This T cell receptor (beta chain) emerged from a study of beta chain features in type 1 diabetes. General observations from the study: Sequencing from cDNA could over-represent high-TCR-expressing cells. Individuals with type 1 diabetes displayed fewer insertions and more deletions at VDJ junctions. For Type 1 diabetes patients, all four CD4+ subsets carried TCRB CDR3s that were moderately but significantly shorter.

This clone was picked up a small number of times. Antigen specificity is unknown. This CDR3 comprises 15 residues. CDR1 is MNHEY, CDR2 SVGAGI, per germline. Trimming stripped 6 bases from V and 1 base from J, with 14 bases between. Sequenced material consisted of expressed TCRB transcripts (all of the isolated RNA was reverse transcribed). The repertoire was sequenced with immunoSEQ multiplex PCR; TCRdb's copy has only in-frame clones and lacks some. The table shows approximately 170,000 clones, with 6% to 9% occurring only once. One heparinised blood draw averaging about 116 mL was given by each donor.

V gene TRBV6-5 combines with J gene TRBJ2-3, with D possibly TRBD1 on 5 matching bases. This TCR derives from a man aged 18 to 29 with type 1 diabetes. Sample: central memory CD4+ T cells from blood. The CDR3 nucleotides are TGTGCCAGCAGCCGCAGGGCGGCGGGCACAGATACGCAGTATTTT. This encodes CASSRRAAGTDTQYF.